A selection of T cell receptor beta chains follows, all from one sample in a study of cytomegalovirus exposure and HLA in healthy donors. Clones were sequenced by immunoSEQ multiplex PCR, and TCRdb holds only the in-frame ones, with some missing. The profile shows 110,000 or so clones, about 82% of them singletons. The sample taken for sequencing was PBMCs. The receptors here all came from a man between 18 and 35 years old in good health and CMV-seronegative. CDR3s include the opening cysteine and the closing phenylalanine or tryptophan. Each record gives: D gene, clone size, J gene, V gene, CDR3 protein, CDR3 DNA. D genes are given only for firm matches. Clone size, where shown, is once, few, many, or a class for clones that have expanded.

.	.	TRBJ2-7	TRBV7-9	CASSSDRSYEQYF	TGTGCCAGCAGCTCGGACAGATCCTACGAGCAGTACTTC
TRBD1	.	TRBJ1-2	TRBV6-1	CASSASATGNYGYTF	TGTGCCAGCAGTGCGAGTGCGACAGGGAACTATGGCTACACCTTC
TRBD2	.	TRBJ2-7	TRBV5-1	CASSSGLAAPNDEQYF	TGCGCCAGCAGCTCTGGACTAGCGGCTCCTAATGACGAGCAGTACTTC
.	.	TRBJ1-2	TRBV6-1	CASNLSSGYGYTF	TGTGCCAGCAACCTTAGCTCGGGGTATGGCTACACCTTC
.	once	TRBJ2-7	TRBV6-1	CASSDDMYEQYF	TGTGCCAGCAGTGACGACATGTACGAGCAGTACTTC
.	.	TRBJ1-2	TRBV7-2	CASSLVQGNFYGYTF	TGTGCCAGCAGCTTAGTGCAGGGTAATTTCTATGGCTACACCTTC
.	.	TRBJ2-7	TRBV23-1	CASRRGSSYEQYF	TGCGCCAGCAGGCGAGGGAGCTCCTACGAGCAGTACTTC
.	.	TRBJ2-7	TRBV5-1	CASSLEGGFYEQYF	TGCGCCAGCAGCTTGGAGGGCGGGTTCTACGAGCAGTACTTC
.	few	TRBJ2-7	TRBV30	CAWSRRDRDSYEQYF	TGTGCCTGGAGCCGACGGGATAGGGATTCCTACGAGCAGTACTTC
.	.	TRBJ1-4	TRBV7-9	CASSLVPFGAGSKREKLFF	TGTGCCAGCAGCTTAGTACCATTTGGAGCCGGGTCGAAACGGGAAAAACTGTTTTTT
TRBD1	many	TRBJ2-3	TRBV10-2	CAARDSLTDTQYF	TGCGCCGCACGGGACAGCTTAACAGATACGCAGTATTTT
.	.	TRBJ2-7	TRBV2	CASTGGSYEQYF	TGTGCCAGCACTGGCGGGTCCTACGAGCAGTACTTC
TRBD2	.	TRBJ2-1	TRBV5-4	CASSLPGLASREQFF	TGTGCCAGCAGCTTGCCGGGACTAGCCTCACGTGAGCAGTTCTTC
TRBD1	.	TRBJ1-4	TRBV6-6	CASSYSGQTNEKLFF	TGTGCCAGCAGTTACTCGGGACAGACTAATGAAAAACTGTTTTTT
.	.	TRBJ1-2	TRBV25-1	CASSEVGFDGYTF	TGTGCCAGCAGTGAGGTGGGCTTCGATGGCTACACCTTC
TRBD2	.	TRBJ2-2	TRBV10-3	CATLAGRGELFF	TGTGCCACCCTAGCGGGGCGCGGGGAGCTGTTTTTT
TRBD2	.	TRBJ2-4	TRBV30	CAWEAGLAKNIQYF	TGTGCCTGGGAAGCGGGGCTAGCCAAAAACATTCAGTACTTC
.	.	TRBJ1-1	TRBV2	CASSAGGTEAFF	TGTGCCAGCAGTGCCGGGGGCACTGAAGCTTTCTTT
.	few	TRBJ1-2	TRBV7-2	CASSLSGFRGYTF	TGTGCCAGCAGCTTATCGGGATTTCGGGGCTACACCTTC
.	.	TRBJ2-7	TRBV5-6	CASSFAGGLPYEQYF	TGTGCCAGCAGCTTCGCCGGAGGATTACCCTACGAGCAGTACTTC
.	.	TRBJ2-7	TRBV6-1	CASSEAPRGGYEQYF	TGTGCCAGCAGTGAAGCGCCTAGGGGAGGCTACGAGCAGTACTTC
.	.	TRBJ1-2	TRBV5-1	CASGSEFGYGYTF	TGCGCCAGCGGATCGGAGTTTGGCTATGGCTACACCTTC
.	.	TRBJ2-7	TRBV7-9	CASSLALGRERYEQYF	TGTGCCAGCAGCTTAGCCCTTGGCAGGGAACGTTACGAGCAGTACTTC
.	few	TRBJ1-2	TRBV19	CASSIFGQPYGYTF	TGTGCCAGTAGTATCTTTGGACAGCCGTATGGCTACACCTTC
TRBD2	.	TRBJ2-1	TRBV15	CATNPGGLAGGPVNEQFF	TGTGCCACCAACCCAGGGGGACTAGCGGGGGGGCCGGTCAATGAGCAGTTCTTC
.	.	TRBJ1-5	TRBV7-2	CASSPQGVGGQPQHF	TGTGCCAGCAGCCCACAGGGAGTGGGCGGTCAGCCCCAGCATTTT
.	.	TRBJ1-5	TRBV27	CASSLFRGNQPQHF	TGTGCCAGCAGTTTATTTCGCGGGAATCAGCCCCAGCATTTT
.	.	TRBJ1-5	TRBV6-1	CASSDGSNQPQHF	TGTGCCAGCAGTGACGGGAGCAATCAGCCCCAGCATTTT
TRBD2	few	TRBJ2-7	TRBV18	CASSPLAGGTYEQYF	TGTGCCAGCTCACCACTAGCGGGAGGGACCTACGAGCAGTACTTC